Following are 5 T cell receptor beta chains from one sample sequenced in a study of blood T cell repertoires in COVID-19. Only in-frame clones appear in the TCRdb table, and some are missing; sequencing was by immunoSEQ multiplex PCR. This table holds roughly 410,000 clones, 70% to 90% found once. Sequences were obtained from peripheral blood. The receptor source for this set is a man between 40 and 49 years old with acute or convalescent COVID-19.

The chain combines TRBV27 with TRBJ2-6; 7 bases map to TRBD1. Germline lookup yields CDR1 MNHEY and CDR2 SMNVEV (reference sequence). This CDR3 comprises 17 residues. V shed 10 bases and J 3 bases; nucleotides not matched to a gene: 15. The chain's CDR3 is CATSPAGTVFGANVLTF. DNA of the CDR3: TGTGCCACCTCTCCGGCCGGGACAGTCTTTGGGGCCAACGTCCTGACTTTC.

The CDR3 loop is CASRRLAANTGELFF. CDR3 nucleotides: TGTGCCAGCAGGAGACTAGCGGCTAACACCGGGGAGCTGTTTTTT. The chain joins TRBV2 to TRBJ2-2; 9 positions agree with TRBD2. This CDR3 has 15 residues. CDR1 is SNHLY, CDR2 FYNNEI, per germline. V shed 6 bases, J shed 2 bases, and the junction held 4 bases outside the gene matches.

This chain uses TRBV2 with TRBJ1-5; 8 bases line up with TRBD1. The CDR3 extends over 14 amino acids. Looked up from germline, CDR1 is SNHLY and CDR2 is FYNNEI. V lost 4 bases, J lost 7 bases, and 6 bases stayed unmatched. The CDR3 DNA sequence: TGTGCCAGCAGTGCGGACAGGGTCGGACAGCCCCAGCATTTT. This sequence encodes CASSADRVGQPQHF.

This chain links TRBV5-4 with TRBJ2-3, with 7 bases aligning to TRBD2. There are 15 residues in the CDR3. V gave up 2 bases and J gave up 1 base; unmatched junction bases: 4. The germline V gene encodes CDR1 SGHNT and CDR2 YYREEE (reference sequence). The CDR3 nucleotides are TGTGCCAGCAGCTTACAGCGGGACGGCACAGATACGCAGTATTTT. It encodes CASSLQRDGTDTQYF.

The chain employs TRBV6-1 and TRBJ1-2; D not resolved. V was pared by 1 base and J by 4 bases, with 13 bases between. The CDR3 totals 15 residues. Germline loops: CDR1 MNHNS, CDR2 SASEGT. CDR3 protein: CASSEEIWQVYGYTF. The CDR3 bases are TGTGCCAGCAGTGAAGAGATCTGGCAGGTCTATGGCTACACCTTC.